The present T cell receptor beta chain was sequenced within a study of cytomegalovirus exposure and HLA in healthy donors. This CDR3 has 13 residues. V shed 4 bases and J shed 5 bases, with 9 bases lying between them. Germline CDR1 reads LNHDA; CDR2 reads SQIVND (reference sequence). Repertoires were generated with immunoSEQ multiplex PCR, while TCRdb's copy carries only in-frame clones and drops some. There are roughly 82,000 clones in the sample; about 92% occur only once, and roughly 0.74% lies in the top ten. Study results and limitations: CMV antigen specificity was confirmed in vitro for a few CMV-associated chains. The study flagged around 150 TCR beta chains as cytomegalovirus-associated.

Note on this clone: Its specificity is not known.

Sequencing input: PBMCs. V gene TRBV19 combines with J gene TRBJ1-5; TRBD1 is a possible D gene (6 bases). The origin of this receptor is a man between 18 and 29 years old in good health and CMV-seronegative. The CDR3 region is CASSTQGYQPQHF. Written as DNA, the CDR3 is TGTGCCAGTAGTACCCAGGGGTATCAGCCCCAGCATTTT.